The present T cell receptor beta chain was sequenced within a study of tumor-infiltrating lymphocytes in primary liver carcinoma. From approximately 450 ng total RNA, TCR beta cDNA was generated with a primer in the constant region. It was through three nested multiplex PCR rounds of slightly modified ARM-PCR that TCR beta libraries arose. TCRdb processed the multiplex PCR reads anew with MiXCR; each CDR3 protein has one entry. The table records about 310,000 distinct CDR3 sequences, 58% of them present only once. Remarks on this clonotype: As the CDR3 is not closed by the conserved phenylalanine or tryptophan, this likely results from a read error.

For blood RNA, unsorted whole blood served as the source, and germline DNA was extracted too. Sequences were obtained from peripheral blood. This sequence originates from a woman in her twenties or thirties with primary liver carcinoma and hepatitis B virus infection.

The CDR3 is CASSAGGELFY. As DNA, the CDR3 is TGTGCCAGCAGTGCGGGCGGGGAGCTGTTTTAT. This chain joins TRBV6-1 and TRBJ2-2; D gene ambiguous. Germline V gene sequence: CDR1 MNHNS, CDR2 SASEGT. Deletions cut 4 bases from V and 7 bases from J, with 4 bases between. CDR3 length: 11 residues.